The entry below describes one TCR beta chain. The sample comes from a study of shared clonotypes between healthy human individuals. Sequencing was performed on unsorted PBMC DNA using ten immunoSEQ deep assay plates. Sequenced by immunoSEQ multiplex PCR; TCRdb stores in-frame clones only, minus some. This table has some 490,000 clones, 81% appearing once. HIV-negative, healthy adults without recent acute infections or vaccinations were the donors. The receptor's source is a woman in her forties in good health. Some clones in this sample may be carry-over from other donors' samples. The sequencing sample was made of PBMCs.

This CDR3 is CASSIVANTDTQYF. CDR3 DNA sequence: TGTGCCAGTAGTATTGTGGCGAACACAGATACGCAGTATTTT. The rearrangement links TRBV19 to TRBJ2-3; D remains unclear. CDR3 length: 14 residues. CDR1 and CDR2 from the germline V gene are LNHDA and SQIVND (reference sequence). V was shortened by 3 bases and J by 2 bases, with 9 bases between the two germline ends.